The TCR beta chain under discussion was sequenced for a study of early T cells in non-severe SARS-CoV-2 infection. Findings and limits, study-wide: Clonotype matching in VDJdb favored anti-spike CD8 responses and did not capture private and CD4 specificities.

A remark on this clonotype: Antigen unknown.

The TCR library protocol was used to attach unique molecular identifiers. These identifiers were attached to individual cDNA molecules. TCRdb recomputed calls from the 5' RACE reads with MiXCR, one row per CDR3 protein. The sample records around 99,000 distinct CDR3 sequences, around 10% being singletons. V was clipped by 5 bases and J by 2 bases, with 13 bases between them. CDR3 length: 16 residues. CDR1 and CDR2 (germline): SGHAT, FQNNGV. Sequenced input: whole blood. The source is an adult who was a healthcare worker with PCR-confirmed SARS-CoV-2 infection or an uninfected control (not recorded which). This chain uses TRBV11-2 with TRBJ1-6, with D possibly TRBD1 on 5 matching bases. The CDR3 sequence: CASSLNTGPYNSPLHF. CDR3 nucleotide sequence: TGTGCCAGCAGCCTCAACACAGGTCCCTATAATTCACCCCTCCACTTT.